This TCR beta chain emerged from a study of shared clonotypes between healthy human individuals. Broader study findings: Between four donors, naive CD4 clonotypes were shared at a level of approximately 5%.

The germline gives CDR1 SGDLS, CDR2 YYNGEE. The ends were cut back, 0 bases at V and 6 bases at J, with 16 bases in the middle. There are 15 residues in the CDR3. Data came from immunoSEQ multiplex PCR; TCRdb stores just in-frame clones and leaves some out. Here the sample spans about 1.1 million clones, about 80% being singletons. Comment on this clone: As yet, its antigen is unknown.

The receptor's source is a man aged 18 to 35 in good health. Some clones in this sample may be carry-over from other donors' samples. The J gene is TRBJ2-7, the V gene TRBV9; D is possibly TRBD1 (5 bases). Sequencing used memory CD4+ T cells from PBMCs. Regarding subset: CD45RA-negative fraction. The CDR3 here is CASSVGPTVSREQYF. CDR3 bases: TGTGCCAGCAGCGTAGGTCCGACAGTCTCTCGCGAGCAGTACTTC.